This entry concerns a single TCR beta chain. This specimen includes other DNA sequences encoding the same CDR3. These data originate in a study of shared clonotypes between healthy human individuals. The CDR3 contains 14 residues. The V gene's germline CDR1 is SGHRS and CDR2 YFSETQ. The V segment lost 3 bases and the J segment 7 bases; nucleotides outside the gene matches: 4. Data came from immunoSEQ multiplex PCR; TCRdb stores just in-frame clones and leaves some out. The sample carries under 2,500,000 clones, under 97% recorded once. The clonotype was recovered from a man aged 18 to 35 in good health. V is TRBV5-1 and J is TRBJ1-4, with TRBD1 matching over 9 bases. Material: naive CD4+ T cells sorted from blood. As to subset: CD45RA+ positively selected. Written as DNA, the CDR3 is TGCGCCAGCAGCTCGGGACAGGGTGGTGAAAAACTGTTTTTT. Translated, it gives CASSSGQGGEKLFF.